This T cell receptor (beta chain) emerged from a study of T cell responses to AZD1222 COVID-19 vaccine. Study background: Analysis merged second doses at about 4 or about 12 weeks.

This CDR3 has 13 amino acids. The V gene's germline CDR1 is LNHDA and CDR2 SQIVND (reference sequence). Trimming stripped 6 bases from V and 5 bases from J, with 13 bases between. Data came from immunoSEQ multiplex PCR; TCRdb stores just in-frame clones and leaves some out. The profile shows 140,000 to 150,000 clones, around 88% of them singletons. The study's findings and limits: At study baseline, merely roughly 6 AZD1222 recipients were seropositive. Spike-specific TCR breadth and depth grew following two AZD1222 doses.

A word on this clone: The antigen is undetermined.

The TCR comes from an adult in good health. Sequenced material: peripheral blood, taken on day 0 of AZD1222 vaccination. J is TRBJ1-1 and V is TRBV19; TRBD1 might be the D (6 bases). CDR3 in DNA: TGTGCCAGTAGGCCCCGGGGGCAGACTGAAGCTTTCTTT. It translates to CASRPRGQTEAFF.